The 21 T cell receptor beta chains given below trace back to one sample, sequenced in a study of shared clonotypes between healthy human individuals (dated by TCRdb to 2020 to 2021). CD8 naive samples consisted of CD45RO-negative cells that were positively selected for CCR7, yielding a CD45RA+CCR7+ population without TemRA cells. Library prep was done by the immunoSEQ multiplex PCR assay. The clones in this table, taken by TCRdb from immuneACCESS, are in-frame only. Not every clone is retained; where verified, under half of the shortfall comes from an unresolved V gene, and the cause of the rest is unknown. In all, the sample holds roughly 2,000,000 clones, and about 93% of those were seen once. The top ten hold approximately 1.7% of the sample. Material: naive CD8+ T cells from PBMCs. The cell subset or site label, as the study defines it: CD45RA+CCR7+. These receptors all stem from a man between 18 and 29 years old in good health. Some clones in this sample may be carry-over from other donors' samples.

The V and J genes are TRBV4-2 and TRBJ2-3; D unclear. The CDR3 sequence is 13 residues long. CDR1 and CDR2 (germline): LGHNA, YNFKEQ. The ends were cut back, 0 bases at V and 3 bases at J, with 4 bases in the middle. CDR3: CASSQDTTDTQYF. The CDR3 DNA reads as TGTGCCAGCAGCCAAGATACTACAGATACGCAGTATTTT.

This clone was observed once. This chain uses TRBV2 with TRBJ2-1; possibly TRBD1 for D (5 bases). Trimming left V 0 bases short and J 2 bases short, with 14 bases between. The CDR3 is 17 amino acids. Looked up from germline, CDR1 is SNHLY and CDR2 is FYNNEI. Here the CDR3 DNA reads TGTGCCAGCAGTGAAGCGGACAAACAGATTACCTACAATGAGCAGTTCTTC. Its protein product is CASSEADKQITYNEQFF.

This chain connects TRBV11-2 to TRBJ2-1; D is undetermined. Germline V gives CDR1 SGHAT, CDR2 FQNNGV. Between the trimmed V and J ends, which lost 1 base and 9 bases, there was a span of 19 bases. This CDR3 spans 16 amino acids. The CDR3 protein is CASSLGPNEVFGEQFF. The CDR3 nucleotides read TGTGCCAGCAGCTTAGGCCCTAACGAGGTCTTTGGTGAGCAGTTCTTC.

This clone was detected only a few times. This sequence joins TRBV19 and TRBJ1-5; D not certain. The CDR3 totals 13 residues. Trimming cost V 7 bases and J 3 bases, with 10 bases left between them. Looked up from germline, CDR1 is LNHDA and CDR2 is SQIVND (reference sequence). In nucleotides, the CDR3 is TGTGCCAGTACCCTAGGGATCAATCAGCCCCAGCATTTT. Protein: CASTLGINQPQHF. Full variable domain (rest looked up from reference TRBV19 and TRBJ1-5): DGGITQSPKYLFRKEGQNVTLSCEQNLNHDAMYWYRQDPGQGLRLIYYSQIVNDFQKGDIAEGYSVSREKKESFPLTVTSAQKNPTAFYLCASTLGINQPQHFGDGTRLSIL.

The CDR3 loop reads CASRKGTRTYNEQFF. The CDR3 nucleotides read TGTGCCAGCAGAAAAGGGACCCGCACCTACAATGAGCAGTTCTTC. The rearrangement links TRBV7-9 to TRBJ2-1; tentatively, D is TRBD1 or TRBD2 (5 bases each). Trimming pared 6 bases from V and 2 bases from J, leaving 14 bases between. This CDR3 comprises 15 residues. The V gene's germline CDR1 is SEHNR and CDR2 FQNEAQ (reference sequence).

In nucleotides, the CDR3 is TGTGCCAGCAGTTTAGCAGTTTTTCCCTTTAGCAATCAGCCCCAGCATTTT. Amino acid sequence: CASSLAVFPFSNQPQHF. The chain is built from TRBV27 and TRBJ1-5, with D uncertain. Looked up from germline, CDR1 is MNHEY and CDR2 is SMNVEV (reference sequence). This CDR3 is 17 amino acids long. V lost 2 bases, J lost 0 bases, and 14 bases lay in between.

This clone was picked up one time. The CDR3: CATGSLEEETQYF. CDR3 sequence (DNA): TGTGCCACCGGGTCGCTGGAGGAAGAGACCCAGTACTTC. The chain links TRBV10-3 to TRBJ2-5, with a possible D match to TRBD2 (5 bases). The V end lost 10 bases, the J end lost 3 bases, and 15 bases lay between the germline ends. Germline V lookup: CDR1 ENHRY, CDR2 SYGVKD. The CDR3 contains 13 residues.

V gene TRBV30 combines with J gene TRBJ2-2; the D gene is possibly TRBD1 (6 bases). In germline, CDR1 is GTSNPN, CDR2 SVGIG (reference sequence). V dropped 4 bases and J dropped 3 bases, with 9 bases sitting between them. The CDR3 has 13 amino acids. The CDR3 is CAWITGYTGELFF. Written as DNA, the CDR3 is TGTGCCTGGATCACAGGGTACACCGGGGAGCTGTTTTTT.

This clone was picked up a small number of times. The CDR3 nucleotides read TGTGCCAGCAGCGCAGGACGGAGCTCCTACAATGAGCAGTTCTTC. This codes for CASSAGRSSYNEQFF. V and J are TRBV9 and TRBJ2-1; D gene ambiguous. This CDR3 spans 15 amino acids. V lost 3 bases, J lost 0 bases, and 10 bases lay in between. Germline CDR1 is SGDLS and CDR2 is YYNGEE.

The V gene is TRBV4-1, the J gene TRBJ2-7; possibly TRBD1 or TRBD2 for D (5 bases each). Germline V lookup: CDR1 MGHRA, CDR2 YSYEKL. V was clipped by 4 bases and J by 9 bases, with 10 bases between them. CDR3 length equals 11 residues. CDR3 protein: CASSLGALQYF. In DNA, the CDR3 is TGCGCCAGCAGCCTCGGGGCGTTGCAGTACTTC.

Note on this clone: A much larger clone lies one base from this, so it may be a read error. The V gene is TRBV28, the J gene TRBJ2-5; a possible D gene is TRBD1 (5 bases). The end of the DNA is better explained by TRBJ2-7, so the J call may be wrong. In germline, CDR1 is MDHEN, CDR2 SYDVKM. The CDR3 spans 13 residues. The CDR3 nucleotides read TGTGCCAGCAGTTTCGACAGCTCCTACGAGCAGTACTTC. Amino acid sequence: CASSFDSSYEQYF.

The chain couples TRBV4-1 to TRBJ2-5; 8 bases agree with TRBD1. Trimming cost V 2 bases and J 5 bases; bases outside gene matches: 13. Germline CDR1 is MGHRA and CDR2 is YSYEKL. This CDR3 comprises 17 residues. CDR3 coding DNA: TGCGCCAGCAGCCAAACGAAGGACAGGGAGTATGGGGAGACCCAGTACTTC. Protein product: CASSQTKDREYGETQYF.

In DNA form, the CDR3 reads TGTGCCAGCCCTCCGGGACTAGCAAAGAGCCATGAGCAGTTCTTC. It specifies CASPPGLAKSHEQFF. The rearrangement joins TRBV2 to TRBJ2-1; TRBD2 aligns across 9 bases. Germline CDR1 and CDR2: SNHLY and FYNNEI. The CDR3 contains 15 residues. The ends lost 8 bases at V and 8 bases at J; junction bases unmatched: 13.

The chain uses TRBV15 and TRBJ1-1; D is possibly TRBD1 (5 bases). CDR3 length: 17 residues. Germline V gene sequence: CDR1 LNHNV, CDR2 YYDKDF (reference sequence). V was shortened by 0 bases and J by 0 bases, with 14 bases between the two germline ends. The CDR3 loop is CATSRDPGRGLNTEAFF. Here the CDR3 DNA reads TGTGCCACCAGCAGAGATCCGGGGCGGGGGTTGAACACTGAAGCTTTCTTT.

This rearrangement joins TRBV10-2 to TRBJ2-1; D is undetermined. V was trimmed by 3 bases and J by 9 bases, leaving 15 bases between them. CDR3 length: 14 amino acids. In germline, CDR1 is WSHSY, CDR2 SAAADI. The CDR3 region is CASSDPKGWAEQFF. CDR3 DNA: TGCGCCAGCAGTGACCCCAAGGGCTGGGCTGAGCAGTTCTTC.

The chain links TRBV6-5 to TRBJ1-6, with D hard to call. V was shortened by 1 base and J by 10 bases, with 11 bases between the two germline ends. Germline V gene lookup returns CDR1 MNHEY and CDR2 SVGAGI. This CDR3 contains 14 residues. The CDR3 protein is CASSYWGSASPLHF. The CDR3 DNA reads TGTGCCAGCAGTTACTGGGGTAGCGCATCACCCCTCCACTTT.

The V and J genes are TRBV4-3 and TRBJ2-2; 7 nucleotides line up with TRBD2. Germline trimming cut 4 bases from V and 3 bases from J; bases unmatched to any gene: 5. Looked up from germline, CDR1 is LGHNA and CDR2 is YSLEER. This CDR3 contains 15 residues. The CDR3, as DNA: TGCGCCAGCAGCCCGGGGACTACCGACACCGGGGAGCTGTTTTTT. Protein product: CASSPGTTDTGELFF.

The J gene is TRBJ2-1, the V gene TRBV27; 8 nucleotides align to TRBD1. The CDR3 consists of 13 residues. The germline V gene has CDR1 MNHEY and CDR2 SMNVEV (reference sequence). J lost 6 bases, V lost 7 bases, and 5 bases had no gene match. CDR3 residues: CASMQGALNEQFF. CDR3 coding DNA: TGTGCCAGCATGCAGGGGGCTCTCAATGAGCAGTTCTTC.

Here the CDR3 DNA reads TGTGCCAGCGGGAGCCAGGGTGACGAGCAGTACTTC. Translating gives CASGSQGDEQYF. The rearrangement uses TRBV27 and TRBJ2-7; D tentatively reads TRBD1 or TRBD2 (5 bases each). The CDR3 has 12 residues. Trimming shortened V by 8 bases and J by 5 bases, and 13 bases separated the two germline ends. Germline V lookup: CDR1 MNHEY, CDR2 SMNVEV (reference sequence).

The rearrangement links TRBV30 to TRBJ1-4; D call uncertain. Germline loops: CDR1 GTSNPN, CDR2 SVGIG (reference sequence). V lost 4 bases and J 5 bases, leaving 14 bases between the germline ends. The CDR3 is 14 amino acids. Written as DNA, the CDR3 is TGTGCCTGGACGCCATGGGGAACGAATGAAAAACTGTTTTTT. It is translated as CAWTPWGTNEKLFF.

The rearrangement links TRBV9 to TRBJ2-7; weak D call: TRBD1 (6 bases). The germline CDR1 and CDR2 sequences are SGDLS and YYNGEE. V shed 3 bases and J shed 3 bases, with 13 bases lying between them. The CDR3 has 14 residues. CDR3 coding DNA: TGTGCCAGCAGCGCACAGGGATCGGACTACGAGCAGTACTTC. Its protein product is CASSAQGSDYEQYF.